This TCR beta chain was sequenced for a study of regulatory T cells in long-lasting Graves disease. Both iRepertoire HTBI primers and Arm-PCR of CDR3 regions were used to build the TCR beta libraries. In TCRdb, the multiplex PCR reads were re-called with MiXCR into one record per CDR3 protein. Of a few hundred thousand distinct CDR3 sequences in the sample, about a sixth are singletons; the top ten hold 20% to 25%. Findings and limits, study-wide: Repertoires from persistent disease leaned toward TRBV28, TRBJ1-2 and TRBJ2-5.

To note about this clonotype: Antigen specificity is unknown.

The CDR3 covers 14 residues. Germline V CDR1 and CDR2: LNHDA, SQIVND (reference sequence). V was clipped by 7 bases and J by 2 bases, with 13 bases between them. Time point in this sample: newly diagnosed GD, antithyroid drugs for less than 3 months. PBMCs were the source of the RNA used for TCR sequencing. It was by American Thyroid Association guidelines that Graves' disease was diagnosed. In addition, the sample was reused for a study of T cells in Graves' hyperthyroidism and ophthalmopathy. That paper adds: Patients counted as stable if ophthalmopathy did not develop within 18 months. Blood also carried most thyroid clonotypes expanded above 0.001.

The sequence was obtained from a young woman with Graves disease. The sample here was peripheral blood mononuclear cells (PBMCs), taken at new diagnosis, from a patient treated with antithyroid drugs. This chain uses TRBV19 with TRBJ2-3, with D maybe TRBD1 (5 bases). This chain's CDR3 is CASKEQASTDTQYF. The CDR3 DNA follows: TGTGCCAGTAAAGAACAGGCCTCCACAGATACGCAGTATTTT.